This paragraph covers one T cell receptor beta chain sequence. Antigen specificity is unknown. MiXCR, run by TCRdb on the 5' RACE reads, gives a single entry per CDR3 protein. The sample lists under 950,000 distinct CDR3 sequences, 15% to 20% occurring once. The sample is drawn from a study of CD8 T cells in ankylosing spondylitis. The CDR3 totals 13 residues. The germline V gene encodes CDR1 SQVTM and CDR2 ANQGSEA. The V end was cut by 4 bases, the J end by 2 bases, with 12 bases between. General study findings and limits: A TCR beta motif made of under 10 highly homologous variants seemed typical of ankylosing spondylitis blood.

The sequenced sample was blood, either unsorted or a sorted T cell fraction (not recorded which). The origin of this receptor is a male donor with ankylosing spondylitis. This chain uses TRBV29-1 with TRBJ2-7; D might be TRBD1 (6 bases). This CDR3 is CSVVLDSTYEQYF. CDR3 DNA: TGCAGCGTTGTACTGGACAGCACCTACGAGCAGTACTTC.